Only a few counts were recorded for the clone carrying this T cell receptor beta chain. What it binds is unknown. The data are from a study of type 1 regulatory T cells. Study background: T-allo10 is a Tr1-enriched, alloantigen-specific CD4 T cell product made in vitro.

Trimming at V came to 4 bases and at J to 5 bases, leaving 8 bases not matched to a gene. Germline V gene sequence: CDR1 LGHNA, CDR2 YNFKEQ. The CDR3 is 15 amino acids. TCRdb reprocessed the reads with MiXCR, giving one entry per CDR3 protein. Of approximately 72,000 distinct CDR3 sequences in the sample, roughly 60% were seen once. The graft donor-derived T-allo10 cells reportedly recognize host alloantigens, are anergic, and suppress alloantigen-specifically. The sequence was obtained from a human donor in good health. This chain links TRBV4-2 with TRBJ2-5, with TRBD1 matching 9 bases. The sample consisted of cultured T cells, either the whole culture or a sorted T cell fraction (not recorded which). The subset is: Tr1-enriched cell product generated in vitro against host alloantigens. CDR3 in DNA: TGTGCCAGCAGCCCCGGGACAGGGCTGGCGGAGACCCAGTACTTC. It encodes CASSPGTGLAETQYF.